Listed below are T cell receptor beta chains from one sample, sequenced in a study of beta chain features in type 1 diabetes. The method was immunoSEQ multiplex PCR; TCRdb's version includes in-frame clones alone and lacks a portion of them. This table has a few hundred thousand clones, about 10% appearing once. Sequences were obtained from naive CD4+ T cells from blood. The receptors were gathered from a woman aged 25 to 45 in good health. CDR3s include the opening cysteine and the closing phenylalanine or tryptophan. A D gene is named only where the DNA matches it firmly. Expanded clones are given a class, and other clones once, few, many or no size at all.

d_call: TRBD1; cdr3_length: 14; j_call: TRBJ2-7; clone_size: .; v_call: TRBV5-1; cdr3_nt: TGCGCCAGCAGCTCCCGGGACAGTACCTACGAGCAGTACTTC; cdr3_aa: CASSSRDSTYEQYF
d_call: .; cdr3_length: 14; j_call: TRBJ1-2; clone_size: .; v_call: TRBV30; cdr3_nt: TGTGCCTGGGACGGGCGGGGAAAGGATTATGGCTACACCTTC; cdr3_aa: CAWDGRGKDYGYTF
d_call: .; cdr3_length: 17; j_call: TRBJ2-1; clone_size: few; v_call: TRBV4-3; cdr3_nt: TGCGCCAGCAGCCAGTTCCCTCACGGGAGTGGGGGGAATGAGCAGTTCTTC; cdr3_aa: CASSQFPHGSGGNEQFF
d_call: .; cdr3_length: 14; j_call: TRBJ2-1; clone_size: .; v_call: TRBV28; cdr3_nt: TGTGCCACGCGCCCACGGCGGGATCCCAATGAGCAGTTCTTC; cdr3_aa: CATRPRRDPNEQFF
d_call: .; cdr3_length: 15; j_call: TRBJ2-3; clone_size: .; v_call: TRBV21-1; cdr3_nt: TGTGCCAGCGAAAAACTAGCGGGAGTGTCAGATACGCAGTATTTT; cdr3_aa: CASEKLAGVSDTQYF
d_call: TRBD1; cdr3_length: 13; j_call: TRBJ2-7; clone_size: .; v_call: TRBV6-6; cdr3_nt: TGTGCCAGCAGCCCGACAGGGGACTACGAGCAGTACTTC; cdr3_aa: CASSPTGDYEQYF
d_call: TRBD1; cdr3_length: 15; j_call: TRBJ1-2; clone_size: .; v_call: TRBV29-1; cdr3_nt: TGCAGCGTTGCTGATGACAGGGGGATGAGAGATGGCTACACCTTC; cdr3_aa: CSVADDRGMRDGYTF
d_call: .; cdr3_length: 11; j_call: TRBJ1-5; clone_size: .; v_call: TRBV2; cdr3_nt: TGTGCCAGCAGTGACGATCAGCCCCAGCATTTT; cdr3_aa: CASSDDQPQHF
d_call: .; cdr3_length: 13; j_call: TRBJ1-1; clone_size: .; v_call: TRBV27; cdr3_nt: TGTGCCAGCAGTTTACTAGGGGGCACTGAAGCTTTCTTT; cdr3_aa: CASSLLGGTEAFF
d_call: .; cdr3_length: 14; j_call: TRBJ2-7; clone_size: few; v_call: TRBV15; cdr3_nt: TGTGCCACCAGCAGAGATACCGGCTCCTACGAGCAGTACTTC; cdr3_aa: CATSRDTGSYEQYF
d_call: .; cdr3_length: 13; j_call: TRBJ2-5; clone_size: .; v_call: TRBV2; cdr3_nt: TGTGCCAGCAGTGCCCGACAGGTGGAGACCCAGTACTTC; cdr3_aa: CASSARQVETQYF
d_call: .; cdr3_length: 15; j_call: TRBJ2-7; clone_size: few; v_call: TRBV7-9; cdr3_nt: TGTGCCAGCAGCTTAGGGTCGTCGACGGGTTCCGAGCAGTACTTC; cdr3_aa: CASSLGSSTGSEQYF
d_call: TRBD1; cdr3_length: 15; j_call: TRBJ2-2; clone_size: .; v_call: TRBV6-5; cdr3_nt: TGTGCCAGCCGAGGACAGGCTGCGAACACCGGGGAGCTGTTTTTT; cdr3_aa: CASRGQAANTGELFF
d_call: .; cdr3_length: 13; j_call: TRBJ1-1; clone_size: few; v_call: TRBV7-2; cdr3_nt: TGTGCCAGCAGCAACCAGGGGAACACTGAAGCTTTCTTT; cdr3_aa: CASSNQGNTEAFF
d_call: .; cdr3_length: 14; j_call: TRBJ2-3; clone_size: few; v_call: TRBV5-4; cdr3_nt: TGTGCCAGCTCCGGGGGGCCCGACACAGATACGCAGTATTTT; cdr3_aa: CASSGGPDTDTQYF
d_call: TRBD2; cdr3_length: 18; j_call: TRBJ2-2; clone_size: few; v_call: TRBV5-1; cdr3_nt: TGCGCCAGCAGCTCGCCCCTGATTAGCGGGAGTGCTGCCGGGGAGCTGTTTTTT; cdr3_aa: CASSSPLISGSAAGELFF
d_call: TRBD1; cdr3_length: 14; j_call: TRBJ1-1; clone_size: .; v_call: TRBV30; cdr3_nt: TGTGCCTGGGGCGACAGGGCGAGGAACACTGAAGCTTTCTTT; cdr3_aa: CAWGDRARNTEAFF
d_call: .; cdr3_length: 15; j_call: TRBJ1-5; clone_size: .; v_call: TRBV25-1; cdr3_nt: TGTGCCAGCAGTGACCGCAGGGGCAGCGATCAGCCCCAGCATTTT; cdr3_aa: CASSDRRGSDQPQHF
d_call: .; cdr3_length: 12; j_call: TRBJ1-2; clone_size: few; v_call: TRBV29-1; cdr3_nt: TGCAGCGCTGGACAGTCGGATACCGGCTACACCTTC; cdr3_aa: CSAGQSDTGYTF
d_call: .; cdr3_length: 14; j_call: TRBJ2-7; clone_size: few; v_call: TRBV4-3; cdr3_nt: TGCGCCAGCAGCCAGGGGGCCCGAAGCTACGAGCAGTACTTC; cdr3_aa: CASSQGARSYEQYF
d_call: .; cdr3_length: 14; j_call: TRBJ2-6; clone_size: few; v_call: TRBV10-3; cdr3_nt: TGTGCCATCAGTGACAGCTCTGGGGCCAACGTCCTGACTTTC; cdr3_aa: CAISDSSGANVLTF
d_call: .; cdr3_length: 15; j_call: TRBJ1-5; clone_size: .; v_call: TRBV9; cdr3_nt: TGTGCCAGCAGCGTAGACGAGGCCATGAATCAGCCCCAGCATTTT; cdr3_aa: CASSVDEAMNQPQHF
d_call: TRBD1; cdr3_length: 13; j_call: TRBJ2-7; clone_size: .; v_call: TRBV7-6; cdr3_nt: TGTGCCAGCAGCTTGGCAGGGGGCTACGAGCAGTACTTC; cdr3_aa: CASSLAGGYEQYF
d_call: TRBD2; cdr3_length: 18; j_call: TRBJ2-1; clone_size: .; v_call: TRBV7-2; cdr3_nt: TGTGCCAGCAGCTTATCCCGGACTAGCGGGAGCGGCAACAATGAGCAGTTCTTC; cdr3_aa: CASSLSRTSGSGNNEQFF
d_call: TRBD1; cdr3_length: 18; j_call: TRBJ2-4; clone_size: .; v_call: TRBV5-6; cdr3_nt: TGTGCCAGCAGCCCGGGCCTTGGGACAGCTCTAGCCAAAAACATTCAGTACTTC; cdr3_aa: CASSPGLGTALAKNIQYF
d_call: TRBD1; cdr3_length: 13; j_call: TRBJ2-5; clone_size: few; v_call: TRBV2; cdr3_nt: TGTGCCAGCATCCCCGACAGGGAAGAGACCCAGTACTTC; cdr3_aa: CASIPDREETQYF
d_call: TRBD1; cdr3_length: 14; j_call: TRBJ1-2; clone_size: .; v_call: TRBV10-3; cdr3_nt: TGTGCCACGAGCCGGCCAGGGGGAGACTATGGCTACACCTTC; cdr3_aa: CATSRPGGDYGYTF
d_call: TRBD1; cdr3_length: 14; j_call: TRBJ2-1; clone_size: few; v_call: TRBV27; cdr3_nt: TGTGCCAGCAGCCGGACAGGGTGGGGGACGGAGCAGTTCTTC; cdr3_aa: CASSRTGWGTEQFF
d_call: TRBD1; cdr3_length: 14; j_call: TRBJ2-1; clone_size: few; v_call: TRBV5-1; cdr3_nt: TGCGCCAGCAGCGTCGGGACAGCCTACAATGAGCAGTTCTTC; cdr3_aa: CASSVGTAYNEQFF
d_call: .; cdr3_length: 13; j_call: TRBJ2-1; clone_size: few; v_call: TRBV11-3; cdr3_nt: TGTGCCAGCAGCTTAACTAGCCGTGGTGAGCAGTTCTTC; cdr3_aa: CASSLTSRGEQFF
d_call: TRBD2; cdr3_length: 12; j_call: TRBJ2-4; clone_size: .; v_call: TRBV28; cdr3_nt: TGTGCCAGCAGTTCTCCTAGCGGGACCACGAACTTC; cdr3_aa: CASSSPSGTTNF
d_call: .; cdr3_length: 13; j_call: TRBJ1-2; clone_size: .; v_call: TRBV7-2; cdr3_nt: TGTGCCAGCAGCCAACAGGTTAATACTGGCTACACCTTC; cdr3_aa: CASSQQVNTGYTF
d_call: .; cdr3_length: 15; j_call: TRBJ1-5; clone_size: .; v_call: TRBV12-2; cdr3_nt: TGTGCAAGTCGCTTATACGGACAGAGCAATCAGCCCCAGCATTTT; cdr3_aa: CASRLYGQSNQPQHF
d_call: .; cdr3_length: 15; j_call: TRBJ2-7; clone_size: few; v_call: TRBV15; cdr3_nt: TGTGCCACCAGCAGAGAAGGGGTGGGTAACTACGAGCAGTACTTC; cdr3_aa: CATSREGVGNYEQYF
d_call: TRBD1; cdr3_length: 14; j_call: TRBJ2-1; clone_size: .; v_call: TRBV7-2; cdr3_nt: TGTGCCAGCAGCGCGGGACAGGTCACTCATGAGCAGTTCTTC; cdr3_aa: CASSAGQVTHEQFF
d_call: .; cdr3_length: 14; j_call: TRBJ1-2; clone_size: .; v_call: TRBV5-1; cdr3_nt: TGCGCCAGCAGCCCCAGGGTCTCCAACTATGGCTACACCTTC; cdr3_aa: CASSPRVSNYGYTF
d_call: .; cdr3_length: 15; j_call: TRBJ1-1; clone_size: few; v_call: TRBV7-3; cdr3_nt: TGTGCCAGCAGCTTAAGATCTAGGGGTGCCACTGAAGCTTTCTTT; cdr3_aa: CASSLRSRGATEAFF
d_call: TRBD2; cdr3_length: 16; j_call: TRBJ2-3; clone_size: few; v_call: TRBV7-3; cdr3_nt: TGTGCCAGCAGCTTATTGGGACTAGCGGGAGCAGATACGCAGTATTTT; cdr3_aa: CASSLLGLAGADTQYF
d_call: .; cdr3_length: 15; j_call: TRBJ2-7; clone_size: .; v_call: TRBV6-5; cdr3_nt: TGTGCCAGCATAAGTGGGGCGGAGGGCTCCTACGAGCAGTACTTC; cdr3_aa: CASISGAEGSYEQYF
d_call: .; cdr3_length: 11; j_call: TRBJ2-7; clone_size: .; v_call: TRBV6-5; cdr3_nt: TGTGCCAGCAGCAATCACTACGAGCAGTACTTC; cdr3_aa: CASSNHYEQYF